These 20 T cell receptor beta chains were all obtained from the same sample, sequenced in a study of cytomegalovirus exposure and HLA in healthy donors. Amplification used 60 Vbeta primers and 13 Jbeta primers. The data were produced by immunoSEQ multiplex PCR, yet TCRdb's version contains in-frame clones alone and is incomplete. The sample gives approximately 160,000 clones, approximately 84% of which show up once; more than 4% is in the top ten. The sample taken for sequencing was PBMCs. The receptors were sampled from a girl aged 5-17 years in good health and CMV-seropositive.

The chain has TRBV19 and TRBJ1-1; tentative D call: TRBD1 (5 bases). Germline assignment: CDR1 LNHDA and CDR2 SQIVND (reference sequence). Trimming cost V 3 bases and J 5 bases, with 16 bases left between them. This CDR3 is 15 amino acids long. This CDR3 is CASSILYLRGTEAFF. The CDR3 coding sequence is TGTGCCAGTAGTATTCTATATCTTAGGGGAACTGAAGCTTTCTTT. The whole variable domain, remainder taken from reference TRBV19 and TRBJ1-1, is DGGITQSPKYLFRKEGQNVTLSCEQNLNHDAMYWYRQDPGQGLRLIYYSQIVNDFQKGDIAEGYSVSREKKESFPLTVTSAQKNPTAFYLCASSILYLRGTEAFFGQGTRLTVV.

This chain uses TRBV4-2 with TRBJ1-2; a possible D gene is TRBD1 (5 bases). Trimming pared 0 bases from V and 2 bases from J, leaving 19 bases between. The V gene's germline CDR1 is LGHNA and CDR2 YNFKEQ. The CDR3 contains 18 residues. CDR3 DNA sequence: TGTGCCAGCAGCCAAGATAGAACGGGATCCGGGGGAAACTATGGCTACACCTTC. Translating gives CASSQDRTGSGGNYGYTF.

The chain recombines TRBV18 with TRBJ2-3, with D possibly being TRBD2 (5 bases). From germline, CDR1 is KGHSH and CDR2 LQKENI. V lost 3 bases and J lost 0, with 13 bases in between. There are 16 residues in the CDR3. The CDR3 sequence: CASSPVTTRSTDTQYF. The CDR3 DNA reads TGTGCCAGCTCACCGGTTACAACTAGGAGCACAGATACGCAGTATTTT. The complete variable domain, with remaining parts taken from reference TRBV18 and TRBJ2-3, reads NAGVMQNPRHLVRRRGQEARLRCSPMKGHSHVYWYRQLPEEGLKFMVYLQKENIIDESGMPKERFSAEFPKEGPSILRIQQVVRGDSAAYFCASSPVTTRSTDTQYFGPGTRLTVL.

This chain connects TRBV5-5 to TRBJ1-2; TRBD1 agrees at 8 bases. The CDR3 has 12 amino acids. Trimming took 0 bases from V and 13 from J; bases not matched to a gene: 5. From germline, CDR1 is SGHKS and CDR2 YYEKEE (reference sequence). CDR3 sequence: CASSLGTGKGTF. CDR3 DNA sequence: TGTGCCAGCAGCTTGGGGACAGGGAAAGGCACCTTC.

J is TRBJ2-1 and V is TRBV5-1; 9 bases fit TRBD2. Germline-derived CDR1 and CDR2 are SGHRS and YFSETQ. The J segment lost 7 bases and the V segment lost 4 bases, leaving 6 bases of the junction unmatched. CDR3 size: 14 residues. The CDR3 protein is CASSAGLAGNEQFF. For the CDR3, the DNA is TGCGCCAGCAGCGCGGGACTAGCTGGTAATGAGCAGTTCTTC. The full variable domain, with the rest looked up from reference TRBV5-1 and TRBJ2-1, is KAGVTQTPRYLIKTRGQQVTLSCSPISGHRSVSWYQQTPGQGLQFLFEYFSETQRNKGNFPGRFSGRQFSNSRSEMNVSTLELGDSALYLCASSAGLAGNEQFFGPGTRLTVL.

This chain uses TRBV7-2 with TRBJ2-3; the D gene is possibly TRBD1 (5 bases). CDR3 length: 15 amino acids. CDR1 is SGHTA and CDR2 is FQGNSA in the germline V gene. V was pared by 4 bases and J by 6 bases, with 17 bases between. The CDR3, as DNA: TGTGCCAGCAGCTCCAGGGCCGCGGTCGGCGATACGCAGTATTTT. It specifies CASSSRAAVGDTQYF.

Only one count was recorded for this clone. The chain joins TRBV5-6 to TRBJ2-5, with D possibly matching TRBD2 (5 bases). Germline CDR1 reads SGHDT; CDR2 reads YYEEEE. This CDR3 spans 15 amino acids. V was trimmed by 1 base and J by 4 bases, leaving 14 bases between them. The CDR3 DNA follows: TGTGCCAGCAGCTTGATCCAACCCGCGGGAGAGACCCAGTACTTC. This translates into CASSLIQPAGETQYF.

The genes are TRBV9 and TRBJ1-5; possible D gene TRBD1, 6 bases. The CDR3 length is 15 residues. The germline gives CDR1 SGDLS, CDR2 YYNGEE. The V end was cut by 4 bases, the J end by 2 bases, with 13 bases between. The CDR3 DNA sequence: TGTGCCAGCAGCCCGGGAGGGGGTCGCAATCAGCCCCAGCATTTT. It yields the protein CASSPGGGRNQPQHF. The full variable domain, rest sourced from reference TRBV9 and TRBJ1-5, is DSGVTQTPKHLITATGQRVTLRCSPRSGDLSVYWYQQSLDQGLQFLIQYYNGEERAKGNILERFSAQQFPDLHSELNLSSLELGDSALYFCASSPGGGRNQPQHFGDGTRLSIL.

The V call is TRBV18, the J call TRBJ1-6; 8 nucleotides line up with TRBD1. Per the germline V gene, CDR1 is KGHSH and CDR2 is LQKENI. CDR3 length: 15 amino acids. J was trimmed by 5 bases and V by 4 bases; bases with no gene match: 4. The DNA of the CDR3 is TGTGCCAGCTCACGAGGACAGGGTGATAATTCACCCCTCCACTTT. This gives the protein CASSRGQGDNSPLHF.

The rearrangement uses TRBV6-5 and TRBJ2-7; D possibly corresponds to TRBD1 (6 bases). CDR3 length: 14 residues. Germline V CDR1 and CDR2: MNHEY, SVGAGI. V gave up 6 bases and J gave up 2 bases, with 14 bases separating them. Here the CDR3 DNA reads TGTGCCAGCAGCCCAGGGGAGAAGGCCTACGAGCAGTACTTC. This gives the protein CASSPGEKAYEQYF.

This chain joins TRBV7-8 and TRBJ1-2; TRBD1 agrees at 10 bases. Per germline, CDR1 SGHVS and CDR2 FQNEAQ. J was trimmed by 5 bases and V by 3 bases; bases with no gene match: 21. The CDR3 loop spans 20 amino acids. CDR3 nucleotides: TGTGCCAGCAGCTTCGTCCTACAACGGGACAGGGGAGGTTTTGGGTATGGCTACACCTTC. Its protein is CASSFVLQRDRGGFGYGYTF.

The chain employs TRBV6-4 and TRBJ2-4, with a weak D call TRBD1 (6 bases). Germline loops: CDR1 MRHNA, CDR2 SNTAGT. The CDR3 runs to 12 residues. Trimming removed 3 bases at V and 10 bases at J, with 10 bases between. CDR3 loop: CASSDLRGIQYF. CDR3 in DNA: TGTGCCAGCAGTGATCTTAGGGGGATTCAGTACTTC.

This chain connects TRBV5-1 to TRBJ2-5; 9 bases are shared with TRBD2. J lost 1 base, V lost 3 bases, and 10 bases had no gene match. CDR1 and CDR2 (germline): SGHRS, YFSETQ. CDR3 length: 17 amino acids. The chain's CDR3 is CASSSIGLAGLQETQYF. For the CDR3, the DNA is TGCGCCAGCAGCTCCATCGGGCTAGCGGGGCTCCAAGAGACCCAGTACTTC.

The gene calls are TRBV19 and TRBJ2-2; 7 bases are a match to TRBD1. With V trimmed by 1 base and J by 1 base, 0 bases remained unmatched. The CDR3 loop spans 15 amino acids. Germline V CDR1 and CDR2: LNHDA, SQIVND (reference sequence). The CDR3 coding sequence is TGTGCCAGTAGTATAGGGACAGGGAACACCGGGGAGCTGTTTTTT. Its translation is CASSIGTGNTGELFF.

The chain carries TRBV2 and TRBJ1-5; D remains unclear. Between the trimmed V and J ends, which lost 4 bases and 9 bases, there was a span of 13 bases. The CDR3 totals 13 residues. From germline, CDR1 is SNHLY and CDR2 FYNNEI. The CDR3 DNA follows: TGTGCCAGCAGTGGAAGGAGTGACTTGCCCCAGCATTTT. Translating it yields CASSGRSDLPQHF. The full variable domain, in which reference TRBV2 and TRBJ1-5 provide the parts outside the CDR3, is EPEVTQTPSHQVTQMGQEVILRCVPISNHLYFYWYRQILGQKVEFLVSFYNNEISEKSEIFDDQFSVERPDGSNFTLKIRSTKLEDSAMYFCASSGRSDLPQHFGDGTRLSIL.

The CDR3 reads CASSIGGIEAFF. Written as DNA, the CDR3 is TGTGCCAGTAGTATAGGAGGCATTGAAGCTTTCTTT. The chain couples TRBV19 to TRBJ1-1, with D unresolved. Germline assignment: CDR1 LNHDA and CDR2 SQIVND (reference sequence). The CDR3 runs 12 residues. The V gene lost 1 base and the J gene lost 7 bases, with 7 bases spanning the gap. The variable domain in full, with the rest retrieved from reference TRBV19 and TRBJ1-1, is DGGITQSPKYLFRKEGQNVTLSCEQNLNHDAMYWYRQDPGQGLRLIYYSQIVNDFQKGDIAEGYSVSREKKESFPLTVTSAQKNPTAFYLCASSIGGIEAFFGQGTRLTVV.

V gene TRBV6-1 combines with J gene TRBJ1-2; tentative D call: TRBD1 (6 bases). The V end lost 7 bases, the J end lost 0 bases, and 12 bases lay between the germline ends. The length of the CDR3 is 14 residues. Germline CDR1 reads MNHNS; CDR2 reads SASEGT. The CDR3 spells CASIPDRANYGYTF. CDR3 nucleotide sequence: TGTGCCAGCATACCGGACAGAGCTAACTATGGCTACACCTTC.

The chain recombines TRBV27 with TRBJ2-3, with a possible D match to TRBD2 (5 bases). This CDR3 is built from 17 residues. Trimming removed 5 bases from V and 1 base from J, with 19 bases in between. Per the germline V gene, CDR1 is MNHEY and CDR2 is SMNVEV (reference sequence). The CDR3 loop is CASSARPTRTRTDTQYF. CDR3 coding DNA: TGTGCCAGCAGTGCAAGACCGACGAGGACTCGCACAGATACGCAGTATTTT.

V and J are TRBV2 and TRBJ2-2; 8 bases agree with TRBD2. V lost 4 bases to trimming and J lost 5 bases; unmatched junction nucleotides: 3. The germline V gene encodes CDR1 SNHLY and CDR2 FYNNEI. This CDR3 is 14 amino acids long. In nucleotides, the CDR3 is TGTGCCAGCAGTGGACTAGCGCTTACCGGGGAGCTGTTTTTT. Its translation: CASSGLALTGELFF.

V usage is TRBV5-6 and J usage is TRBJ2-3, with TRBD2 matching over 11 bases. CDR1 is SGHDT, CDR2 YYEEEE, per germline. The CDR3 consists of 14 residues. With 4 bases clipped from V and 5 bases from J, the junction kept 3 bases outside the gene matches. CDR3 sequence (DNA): TGTGCCAGCAGCCAAACTAGCGGGGGAGATACGCAGTATTTT. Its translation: CASSQTSGGDTQYF.